The 27 T cell receptor beta chains presented below share a single source sample, sequenced in a study of T-cell memory formation after mild COVID-19. TCRdb reprocessed the 5' RACE reads via MiXCR and lists one record per CDR3 protein. The table has about 110,000 distinct CDR3 sequences, approximately 15% seen once; the top ten hold 39%. What was sequenced was PBMCs or a T cell subset sorted from them (not recorded which). All receptors come from a man aged 18 to 29 who had mild COVID-19 (a few samples of this study predate the infection). Cell type and time point are not known.

This clonotype was recorded many times. The gene calls are TRBV10-2 and TRBJ1-2; tentative D call: TRBD1 (5 bases). The CDR3 covers 13 residues. V was shortened by 3 bases and J by 2 bases, with 7 bases between the two germline ends. The germline CDR1 and CDR2 sequences are WSHSY and SAAADI. The CDR3 nucleotides read TGCGCCAGCAGTGACGGGGGGAACTATGGCTACACCTTC. Translation gives CASSDGGNYGYTF.

This clonotype was seen ten or more times. The chain couples TRBV4-3 to TRBJ2-7, with TRBD1 matching 10 bases. Per the germline V gene, CDR1 is LGHNA and CDR2 is YSLEER. The CDR3 length is 16 residues. Trimming cost V 3 bases and J 3 bases; bases outside gene matches: 8. This CDR3 is CASSQNPGQGFYEQYV. The DNA for the CDR3 is TGCGCCAGCAGCCAGAATCCGGGACAGGGGTTCTACGAGCAGTACGTC.

The gene calls are TRBV20-1 and TRBJ2-7; 9 positions match TRBD1. The J segment lost 5 bases and the V segment lost 0 bases, leaving 8 bases of the junction unmatched. The germline gives CDR1 DFQATT, CDR2 SNEGSKA (reference sequence). The CDR3 has 15 residues. The CDR3 sequence: CSARDLDRGSDEQYF. In DNA, the CDR3 is TGCAGTGCTAGAGACCTCGACAGGGGGTCCGACGAGCAGTACTTC.

The table lists this clonotype with a few counts. The rearrangement uses TRBV4-1 and TRBJ2-7, with a weak D call TRBD1 (6 bases). CDR1 and CDR2 from the germline V gene are MGHRA and YSYEKL. The CDR3 runs 14 residues. With 4 bases removed from V and 6 bases from J, the gap between germline ends came to 16 bases. The CDR3 region has the DNA TGCGCCAGCAGCCGGACAGAGAGAAAGGGCGAGCAGTACTTC. Amino acids: CASSRTERKGEQYF.

The rearrangement joins TRBV30 to TRBJ1-2, with 8 bases fitting TRBD1. The CDR3 is made up of 14 amino acids. Germline V gene lookup returns CDR1 GTSNPN and CDR2 SVGIG (reference sequence). V shed 0 bases and J 4 bases; nucleotides not matched to a gene: 4. CDR3 protein: CAWSVRGLIYGYTF. The CDR3 region has the DNA TGTGCCTGGAGTGTCAGGGGGCTCATCTATGGCTACACCTTC.

This clonotype was seen ten or more times. V and J are TRBV4-3 and TRBJ2-5, with TRBD1 identical over 7 bases. Per the germline V gene, CDR1 is LGHNA and CDR2 is YSLEER. The V gene end was trimmed by 4 bases and the J gene end by 4 bases; junction bases not matched to a gene: 9. This CDR3 is built from 15 residues. The CDR3 DNA is TGCGCCAGCAGCCCCAAGACCAGGGGGAGAGAGACCCAGTACTTC. Protein sequence: CASSPKTRGRETQYF.

This clonotype was counted between two and nine times. This chain joins TRBV7-9 and TRBJ2-1; D is ambiguous. The CDR3 is 14 residues long. Germline CDR1 is SEHNR and CDR2 is FQNEAQ (reference sequence). V was clipped by 5 bases and J by 10 bases, with 18 bases between them. CDR3: CASSRTTSLGEQFF. As DNA, the CDR3 is TGTGCCAGCAGCCGGACCACATCTCTGGGGGAGCAGTTCTTC.

At least ten counts were recorded for this clonotype. V is TRBV4-3 and J is TRBJ2-7; perhaps TRBD1 as D (5 bases). The CDR3 totals 13 residues. CDR1 is LGHNA, CDR2 YSLEER, per germline. V gave up 0 bases and J gave up 3 bases, with 6 bases separating them. CDR3 nucleotide sequence: TGCGCCAGCAGCCAAGATCAGGGCTACGAGCAGTACGTC. It encodes CASSQDQGYEQYV.

The rearrangement joins TRBV3-1 to TRBJ2-1; 10 bases agree with TRBD1. Trimming removed 3 bases from V and 9 bases from J; junction bases left unmatched: 8. This CDR3 comprises 15 residues. CDR1 LGHDT and CDR2 YNNKEL come from the germline V gene (reference sequence). The CDR3 sequence is CASSQGDRGVVEQFF. As DNA, the CDR3 is TGTGCCAGCAGCCAGGGGGACAGGGGAGTGGTTGAGCAGTTCTTC.

V is TRBV20-1 and J is TRBJ2-5; no firm D call. Trimming shortened V by 1 base and J by 7 bases, and 13 bases separated the two germline ends. CDR1 is DFQATT, CDR2 SNEGSKA, per germline (reference sequence). The CDR3 is 13 residues long. The CDR3: CSARAPDSGTQYF. CDR3 coding DNA: TGCAGTGCTAGAGCTCCTGATTCTGGGACCCAGTACTTC.

This clonotype was observed a handful of times. V usage is TRBV20-1 and J usage is TRBJ1-6; no firm D call. Trimming left V 3 bases short and J 10 bases short, with 10 bases between. Germline V gene lookup returns CDR1 DFQATT and CDR2 SNEGSKA (reference sequence). There are 12 residues in the CDR3. The CDR3, as DNA: TGCAGTGCTAGGGGCGTCGGGTCACCCCTCCACTTT. Encoded protein: CSARGVGSPLHF.

This clonotype was counted between two and nine times. This chain uses TRBV4-3 with TRBJ2-5, with 9 bases that match TRBD2. Germline trimming cut 1 base from V and 5 bases from J; bases unmatched to any gene: 5. In germline, CDR1 is LGHNA, CDR2 YSLEER. This CDR3 is built from 15 residues. CDR3 nucleotide sequence: TGCGCCAGCAGCCAAGGGACTAGCGTCGTTGAGACCCAGTACTTC. Protein product: CASSQGTSVVETQYF.

The rearrangement uses TRBV4-1 and TRBJ2-1; 8 nucleotides agree with TRBD2. Germline V gives CDR1 MGHRA, CDR2 YSYEKL. V trimming: 5 bases; J trimming: 0 bases; junction bases outside the gene matches: 6. CDR3 length: 16 residues. This CDR3 is CASSSRGGSSYNEQFF. CDR3 sequence (DNA): TGCGCCAGCAGCTCCCGCGGGGGGAGCTCCTACAATGAGCAGTTCTTC.

There are a few counts of this clonotype. The gene calls are TRBV7-9 and TRBJ2-5, with no clear D. Per germline, CDR1 SEHNR and CDR2 FQNEAQ (reference sequence). V lost 3 bases to trimming and J lost 5 bases, with 16 bases between them. The CDR3 consists of 15 residues. The CDR3 region is CASSLRGRVGETQYF. DNA for the CDR3: TGTGCCAGCAGCTTGAGAGGTAGAGTGGGCGAGACCCAGTACTTC. Variable domain in full (rest from reference TRBV7-9 and TRBJ2-5): DTGVSQNPRHKITKRGQNVTFRCDPISEHNRLYWYRQTLGQGPEFLTYFQNEAQLEKSRLLSDRFSAERPKGSFSTLEIQRTEQGDSAMYLCASSLRGRVGETQYFGPGTRLLVL.

This clonotype was picked up a small number of times. The V and J genes are TRBV7-8 and TRBJ1-4; D might be TRBD1 (6 bases). This CDR3 has 18 amino acids. The germline gives CDR1 SGHVS, CDR2 FQNEAQ. The V end was cut by 2 bases, the J end by 0 bases, with 16 bases between. As DNA, the CDR3 is TGTGCCAGCAGCTTATCGGGGGCCTATCAGGCAACTAATGAAAAACTGTTTTTT. The encoded protein is CASSLSGAYQATNEKLFF.

This clonotype was counted many times. The rearrangement uses TRBV12-3 or TRBV12-4 and TRBJ1-6; possibly TRBD1 for D (5 bases). The CDR3 extends over 14 amino acids. Trimming left V 6 bases short and J 6 bases short, with 12 bases between. CDR3 sequence: CASSPTATNSPLHF. CDR3 DNA: TGTGCCAGCAGCCCGACAGCCACTAATTCACCCCTCCACTTT.

This clonotype showed up just a few times. The chain links TRBV12-3 or TRBV12-4 to TRBJ2-6; D uncertain. Trimming shortened V by 5 bases and J by 4 bases, and 6 bases separated the two germline ends. The CDR3 length is 13 residues. CDR3 loop: CASSVSGANVLTF. The CDR3, as DNA: TGTGCCAGCAGTGTCAGCGGGGCCAACGTCCTGACTTTC.

This sequence joins TRBV19 and TRBJ2-7, with unresolved D. The CDR3 totals 15 residues. V lost 10 bases, J lost 4 bases, and 23 bases lay in between. Germline V lookup: CDR1 LNHDA, CDR2 SQIVND (reference sequence). CDR3 DNA sequence: TGTGCCATCCCTTCCACTGGACCGGTGGAATACGAGCAGTACGTC. It codes for CAIPSTGPVEYEQYV.

The chain has TRBV4-1 and TRBJ1-6; 7 nucleotides align to TRBD1. V lost 1 base to trimming and J lost 10 bases; unmatched junction nucleotides: 4. Germline lookup yields CDR1 MGHRA and CDR2 YSYEKL. This CDR3 has 14 amino acids. CDR3 in amino acids: CASSQGDRGSPLHF. In DNA form, the CDR3 reads TGCGCCAGCAGCCAAGGGGACAGAGGATCACCCCTCCACTTT.

CDR3 residues: CASSARPGAEQFF. DNA for the CDR3: TGTGCCAGTAGTGCCCGACCAGGGGCTGAGCAGTTCTTC. This rearrangement joins TRBV19 to TRBJ2-1; the D gene is possibly TRBD1 (6 bases). Between the trimmed V and J ends, which lost 5 bases and 9 bases, there was a span of 14 bases. Germline CDR1 reads LNHDA; CDR2 reads SQIVND (reference sequence). This CDR3 has 13 residues.

This clonotype was seen only a few times. The genes are TRBV18 and TRBJ2-1; D not certain. Trimming removed 3 bases from V and 8 bases from J, with 11 bases in between. The germline V gene has CDR1 KGHSH and CDR2 LQKENI. The CDR3 has 13 amino acids. CDR3 region: CASSPVRLDEQFF. CDR3 bases: TGTGCCAGCTCACCTGTACGCTTGGATGAGCAGTTCTTC. Full variable domain (rest looked up from reference TRBV18 and TRBJ2-1): NAGVMQNPRHLVRRRGQEARLRCSPMKGHSHVYWYRQLPEEGLKFMVYLQKENIIDESGMPKERFSAEFPKEGPSILRIQQVVRGDSAAYFCASSPVRLDEQFFGPGTRLTVL.

This clonotype was found a few times. The gene calls are TRBV7-9 and TRBJ1-1; weak D call: TRBD1 (6 bases). The CDR3 loop spans 13 amino acids. The germline gives CDR1 SEHNR, CDR2 FQNEAQ (reference sequence). The V and J ends lost 0 bases and 4 bases respectively, with 6 bases between them. The CDR3 bases are TGTGCCAGCAGCTTAGCGGACAGCACTGAAGCTTTCTTT. This encodes CASSLADSTEAFF.

The chain is built from TRBV6-5 and TRBJ1-2, with D unresolved. V shed 6 bases and J shed 4 bases, with 12 bases lying between them. Germline loops: CDR1 MNHEY, CDR2 SVGAGI. The CDR3 runs to 13 residues. CDR3 in amino acids: CASSPTTFYGYTF. DNA of the CDR3: TGTGCCAGCAGCCCTACGACCTTCTATGGCTACACCTTC.

The V gene is TRBV11-1, the J gene TRBJ2-2, with 10 bases identical to TRBD2. Germline lookup yields CDR1 SGHAT and CDR2 FQDESV (reference sequence). Trimming took 5 bases from V and 7 from J; bases not matched to a gene: 10. The CDR3 has 16 residues. The DNA of the CDR3 is TGTGCCAGCAGCCAAGGCGGGACTAGCGAAGTCGGGGAGCTGTTTTTT. Translation: CASSQGGTSEVGELFF.

This clonotype was seen more than once but under ten times. The rearrangement joins TRBV4-3 to TRBJ2-7, with 11 positions matching TRBD1. V shed 4 bases, J shed 2 bases, and the junction held 10 bases outside the gene matches. Germline CDR1 is LGHNA and CDR2 is YSLEER. The CDR3 spans 17 residues. CDR3 in DNA: TGCGCCAGCAGCCGATCTGGGGGGACAGGGGGGACCTACGAGCAGTACTTC. This codes for CASSRSGGTGGTYEQYF.

This clonotype was counted only a few times. This rearrangement joins TRBV12-3 or TRBV12-4 to TRBJ1-2, with D hard to call. CDR3 length: 14 amino acids. Trimming took 4 bases from V and 4 from J, leaving 13 bases between them. For the CDR3, the DNA is TGTGCCAGCAGTTCACGACGGGGAGCCTATGGCTACACCTTC. It codes for CASSSRRGAYGYTF.

This clonotype was counted many times. The rearrangement links TRBV7-9 to TRBJ2-1; D call uncertain. Trimming stripped 0 bases from V and 10 bases from J, with 13 bases between. The CDR3 is 14 residues long. CDR1 is SEHNR and CDR2 is FQNEAQ in the germline V gene (reference sequence). Here the CDR3 DNA reads TGTGCCAGCAGCTTAGCCCAAACCTCTCGGGAGCAGTTCTTC. It is translated as CASSLAQTSREQFF.